The 5 T cell receptor beta chains listed next were all sequenced from one sample in a study of T cell changes during pregnancy in multiple sclerosis. Data came from immunoSEQ multiplex PCR; TCRdb stores just in-frame clones and leaves some out. The table has approximately 48,000 clones, roughly nine tenths seen once. The sample was CD4+ T cells from peripheral blood mononuclear cells, taken after pregnancy. Receptors were obtained from a female donor with multiple sclerosis, enrolled in a pregnancy study.

The table lists this clone with a few counts. The chain employs TRBV6-1 and TRBJ1-5; possible D gene TRBD1, 6 bases. The germline V gene has CDR1 MNHNS and CDR2 SASEGT. Deletions cut 0 bases from V and 3 bases from J, with 9 bases between. This CDR3 is built from 15 residues. The CDR3 nucleotides are TGTGCCAGCAGTGAAGCACAGGGCCTCAATCAGCCCCAGCATTTT. Amino acid sequence: CASSEAQGLNQPQHF.

This clone has only one observation. The V call is TRBV11-2, the J call TRBJ2-3, with 12 bases lining up with TRBD2. This CDR3 region has 17 residues. Germline V gene data show CDR1 as SGHAT and CDR2 as FQNNGV. J lost 0 bases, V lost 1 base, and 2 bases had no gene match. As DNA, the CDR3 is TGTGCCAGCAGCTTAGTCGGACTAGCGGGGAGCACAGATACGCAGTATTTT. It specifies CASSLVGLAGSTDTQYF. The whole variable domain, filled in from reference TRBV11-2 and TRBJ2-3, reads EAGVAQSPRYKIIEKRQSVAFWCNPISGHATLYWYQQILGQGPKLLIQFQNNGVVDDSQLPKDRFSAERLKGVDSTLKIQPAKLEDSAVYLCASSLVGLAGSTDTQYFGPGTRLTVL.

The chain employs TRBV6-5 and TRBJ2-1; D unresolved. CDR3 length: 15 amino acids. The germline CDR1 and CDR2 sequences are MNHEY and SVGAGI. The germline V and J ends were trimmed by 5 bases and 6 bases, with 17 bases remaining between them. The CDR3 protein is CASSKTHWSSNEQFF. The CDR3 DNA is TGTGCCAGCAGTAAGACGCATTGGAGCTCCAATGAGCAGTTCTTC.

Only one count was recorded for this clone. The rearrangement links TRBV7-2 to TRBJ2-5, with 8 nucleotides matching TRBD2. This CDR3 contains 14 residues. Germline V gene sequence: CDR1 SGHTA, CDR2 FQGNSA. Trimming at V came to 1 base and at J to 2 bases, leaving 0 bases not matched to a gene. The CDR3 protein is CASSLERGQETQYF. CDR3 nucleotide sequence: TGTGCCAGCAGCTTAGAGCGGGGGCAAGAGACCCAGTACTTC.

The V and J genes are TRBV5-4 and TRBJ2-3, with TRBD2 matching 8 bases. Losses at the gene ends were 2 bases for V and 4 bases for J; bases not matched to a gene: 0. The CDR3 covers 13 residues. From germline, CDR1 is SGHNT and CDR2 YYREEE (reference sequence). The CDR3 DNA is TGTGCCAGCAGCTTAGCGGGAGCAGATACGCAGTATTTT. Amino acid sequence: CASSLAGADTQYF.